This passage covers 28 T cell receptor beta chains from one sample sequenced in a study of CD8 T cells in Susac syndrome. With random hexamers, roughly 0.5 to 1 ug RNA was reverse transcribed. A single record per CDR3 protein comes from TCRdb applying MiXCR to the immunoSEQ multiplex PCR reads. Of about 190,000 distinct CDR3 sequences listed, roughly 94% were seen once; the top ten hold around 0.16%. The sample taken for sequencing was CD8+ T cells from PBMCs. These TCRs come from a human donor with Susac syndrome.

This clonotype was found once. The DNA for the CDR3 is TGTGCCTGGAGTGAGGGACTAGCGGGTTACGAGCAGTACTTC. Protein sequence: CAWSEGLAGYEQYF. The gene calls are TRBV30 and TRBJ2-7; 12 bases agree with TRBD2. This CDR3 is 14 amino acids long. V lost 1 base to trimming and J lost 4 bases; unmatched junction nucleotides: 2. Germline CDR1 is GTSNPN and CDR2 is SVGIG (reference sequence).

In DNA form, the CDR3 reads TGTGCCAGCAGTTTAGTCGACAGGGTCGGACCTGAAGCTTTCTTT. It translates to CASSLVDRVGPEAFF. This chain links TRBV12-3 or TRBV12-4 with TRBJ1-1; 7 positions match TRBD1. Trimming took 1 base from V and 6 from J; bases not matched to a gene: 8. The CDR3 has 15 residues.

V and J are TRBV4-1 and TRBJ2-2; 8 nucleotides agree with TRBD1. The V segment lost 6 bases and the J segment 6 bases; nucleotides outside the gene matches: 6. The germline CDR1 and CDR2 sequences are MGHRA and YSYEKL. This CDR3 region has 14 residues. In DNA form, the CDR3 reads TGCGCCAGCAGTCCAGGGGGCTTAGCCGGGGAGCTGTTTTTT. This encodes CASSPGGLAGELFF.

The J gene is TRBJ2-7, the V gene TRBV6-5; the D is unclear. Germline CDR1 MNHEY, CDR2 SVGAGI. V dropped 2 bases and J dropped 1 base, with 12 bases sitting between them. This CDR3 spans 15 amino acids. The CDR3 region has the DNA TGTGCCAGCAGTTACGGTTCGACGAATTCCTACGAGCAGTACTTC. Translating gives CASSYGSTNSYEQYF.

The chain employs TRBV27 and TRBJ2-1; possible D gene TRBD2, 6 bases. The CDR3 is 15 amino acids. Germline CDR1 reads MNHEY; CDR2 reads SMNVEV (reference sequence). V was shortened by 0 bases and J by 3 bases, with 9 bases between the two germline ends. CDR3 bases: TGTGCCAGCAGTTTATCTAGCGGTTTCTACAATGAGCAGTTCTTC. This sequence encodes CASSLSSGFYNEQFF.

This sequence joins TRBV29-1 and TRBJ2-1; D tentatively reads TRBD1 or TRBD2 (6 bases each). V was pared by 4 bases and J by 8 bases, with 9 bases between. Per the germline V gene, CDR1 is SQVTM and CDR2 is ANQGSEA. The CDR3 has 11 residues. CDR3 nucleotides: TGCAGCGTTGCTCGGGGGCATGAGCAGTTCTTC. Translation: CSVARGHEQFF.

This chain joins TRBV20-1 and TRBJ2-1, with TRBD2 as a possible D gene (7 bases). This CDR3 spans 15 amino acids. The germline V and J ends were trimmed by 0 bases and 1 base, with 10 bases remaining between them. CDR1 is DFQATT and CDR2 is SNEGSKA in the germline V gene (reference sequence). The CDR3 region is CSARDRGGSYNEQFF. DNA for the CDR3: TGCAGTGCTAGAGACAGGGGAGGGTCCTACAATGAGCAGTTCTTC.

This chain connects TRBV3-1 to TRBJ2-7, with 8 positions matching TRBD2. This CDR3 region has 14 residues. Germline loops: CDR1 LGHDT, CDR2 YNNKEL (reference sequence). V gave up 4 bases and J gave up 6 bases; unmatched junction bases: 8. DNA of the CDR3: TGTGCCAGCAGCCTTCGGCGGGGGGCAACCGAGCAGTACTTC. The encoded protein is CASSLRRGATEQYF.

The V gene is TRBV11-2, the J gene TRBJ2-1; TRBD2 matches 7 bases. Looked up from germline, CDR1 is SGHAT and CDR2 is FQNNGV. V lost 6 bases and J lost 9; bases outside the gene matches: 5. The CDR3 is 12 residues long. The CDR3 nucleotides are TGTGCCAGCAGTTCTATAGCGGGTGAGCAGTTCTTC. Translation gives CASSSIAGEQFF.

The chain is built from TRBV4-1 and TRBJ2-1; D possibly corresponds to TRBD2 (5 bases). Germline V CDR1 and CDR2: MGHRA, YSYEKL. V dropped 2 bases and J dropped 3 bases, with 5 bases sitting between them. The CDR3 spans 13 residues. The CDR3 is CASSQRDYNEQFF. The CDR3 DNA reads as TGCGCCAGCAGCCAACGGGACTACAATGAGCAGTTCTTC.

V gene TRBV7-2 combines with J gene TRBJ2-1, with 11 bases fitting TRBD2. J lost 11 bases, V lost 5 bases, and 11 bases had no gene match. The CDR3 length is 15 residues. In germline, CDR1 is SGHTA, CDR2 FQGNSA. The CDR3 DNA reads as TGTGCCAGCAGCCCGACTAGCGGGGCCCCAATGAAGCAGTTCTTC. It yields the protein CASSPTSGAPMKQFF.

This chain uses TRBV4-1 with TRBJ1-1; D remains ambiguous. CDR1 MGHRA and CDR2 YSYEKL come from the germline V gene. The CDR3 is 15 amino acids. V was clipped by 2 bases and J by 0 bases, with 10 bases between them. The CDR3 DNA sequence: TGCGCCAGCAGCCAATACAGCGTTATGAACACTGAAGCTTTCTTT. Its translation is CASSQYSVMNTEAFF.

Written as DNA, the CDR3 is TGTGCCAGCAGCGATAGGACGGGTACTGAAGCTTTCTTT. This sequence encodes CASSDRTGTEAFF. The chain links TRBV9 to TRBJ1-1, with no clear D. Trimming shortened V by 3 bases and J by 5 bases, and 11 bases separated the two germline ends. The CDR3 is made up of 13 amino acids. The germline CDR1 and CDR2 sequences are SGDLS and YYNGEE.

The rearrangement links TRBV3-1 to TRBJ2-3, with 9 bases matching TRBD2. This CDR3 region has 15 residues. CDR1 and CDR2 from the germline V gene are LGHDT and YNNKEL (reference sequence). The junction had 3 bases not matched to a gene; V was cut back by 3 bases and J by 2 bases. CDR3 residues: CASSQSGGFTDTQYF. In DNA form, the CDR3 reads TGTGCCAGCAGCCAGAGCGGGGGGTTCACAGATACGCAGTATTTT.

This chain uses TRBV19 with TRBJ1-1, with TRBD1 identical over 8 bases. The junction had 2 bases not matched to a gene; V was cut back by 5 bases and J by 0 bases. CDR1 is LNHDA, CDR2 SQIVND, per germline (reference sequence). The CDR3 sequence is 14 residues long. DNA for the CDR3: TGTGCCAGTAGTTCGACAGGGGTGAACACTGAAGCTTTCTTT. Translation gives CASSSTGVNTEAFF.

The chain couples TRBV15 to TRBJ1-1; D remains ambiguous. V was clipped by 0 bases and J by 0 bases, with 20 bases between them. The CDR3 is 19 residues long. The germline gives CDR1 LNHNV, CDR2 YYDKDF (reference sequence). This chain's CDR3 is CATSREFWEYGLMNTEAFF. CDR3 sequence (DNA): TGTGCCACCAGCAGAGAGTTTTGGGAGTACGGACTTATGAACACTGAAGCTTTCTTT. The full variable domain, rest sourced from reference TRBV15 and TRBJ1-1, is DAMVIQNPRYQVTQFGKPVTLSCSQTLNHNVMYWYQQKSSQAPKLLFHYYDKDFNNEADTPDNFQSRRPNTSFCFLDIRSPGLGDTAMYLCATSREFWEYGLMNTEAFFGQGTRLTVV.

The chain is built from TRBV6-2 or TRBV6-3 and TRBJ1-1; 7 bases are shared with TRBD1. The CDR3 is 12 amino acids. The junction had 4 bases not matched to a gene; V was cut back by 8 bases and J by 4 bases. The germline CDR1 and CDR2 sequences are MNHEY and SVGEGT. The CDR3 here is CASANRGTEAFF. CDR3 DNA: TGTGCCAGCGCAAACAGGGGCACTGAAGCTTTCTTT.

The V and J genes are TRBV7-3 and TRBJ2-3, with D perhaps TRBD1 (5 bases). The CDR3 contains 17 residues. Germline CDR1 reads SGHTA; CDR2 reads FQGTGA. The V and J ends lost 0 bases and 1 base respectively, with 14 bases between them. DNA of the CDR3: TGTGCCAGCAGCTTAACGCTTGTAACAGGAGGCACAGATACGCAGTATTTT. This translates into CASSLTLVTGGTDTQYF.

This clonotype was found once. Compared with germline, one end of the junction differs, possibly owing to a read error. The chain recombines TRBV25-1 with TRBJ2-3; D gene unclear. Germline lookup yields CDR1 MGHDK and CDR2 SYGVNS. This CDR3 spans 12 amino acids. CDR3 amino acids: CASGDGTDTQYF. The CDR3 DNA reads as TGTGCCAGCGGTGACGGCACAGATACGCAGTATTTT. The whole variable domain, remainder taken from reference TRBV25-1 and TRBJ2-3, is EADIYQTPRYLVIGTGKKITLECSQTMGHDKMYWYQQDPGMELHLIHYSYGVNSTEKGDLSSESTVSRIRTEHFPLTLESARPSHTSQYLCASGDGTDTQYFGPGTRLTVL.

In nucleotides, the CDR3 is TGTGCCAGCAGTGACAGCTCCTACGAGCAGTACTTC. Translation: CASSDSSYEQYF. The chain recombines TRBV12-3 or TRBV12-4 with TRBJ2-7; tentatively, D is TRBD1 (5 bases). Trimming removed 5 bases from V and 0 bases from J, with 5 bases in between. The CDR3 contains 12 residues.

This sequence joins TRBV9 and TRBJ1-1; D might be TRBD1 (6 bases). Germline V CDR1 and CDR2: SGDLS, YYNGEE. The CDR3 sequence is 16 residues long. With 0 bases removed from V and 6 bases from J, the gap between germline ends came to 18 bases. DNA of the CDR3: TGTGCCAGCAGCGTAGAGGGGGGGACCTTGGGCGCTGAAGCTTTCTTT. The encoded protein is CASSVEGGTLGAEAFF.

The rearrangement uses TRBV12-3 or TRBV12-4 and TRBJ2-7; 9 bases line up with TRBD1. CDR3 length: 16 residues. Germline trimming cut 7 bases from V and 2 bases from J; bases unmatched to any gene: 12. In nucleotides, the CDR3 is TGTGCCAGCACCTTTTACAGGGGGCTGAACCCCTACGAGCAGTACTTC. Translation gives CASTFYRGLNPYEQYF.

The CDR3 DNA follows: TGCGCCAGCAGCTTGGGCCGGGACAGGGTGAACTATGGCTACACCTTC. Protein: CASSLGRDRVNYGYTF. The chain combines TRBV5-1 with TRBJ1-2; TRBD1 matches at 9 bases. V lost 0 bases and J lost 2; bases outside the gene matches: 5. This CDR3 has 16 residues. Germline V CDR1 and CDR2: SGHRS, YFSETQ.

V gene TRBV10-3 combines with J gene TRBJ1-6, with a possible D match to TRBD1 (5 bases). The V gene's germline CDR1 is ENHRY and CDR2 SYGVKD. The CDR3 is 15 residues long. V was trimmed by 3 bases and J by 1 base, leaving 7 bases between them. CDR3 loop: CAISEEGSYNSPLHF. In DNA, the CDR3 is TGTGCCATCAGTGAAGAGGGGTCCTATAATTCACCCCTCCACTTT.

The V gene is TRBV12-5, the J gene TRBJ2-7, with 7 positions matching TRBD1. CDR3 length: 14 amino acids. CDR1 and CDR2 (germline): LGHNT, FRNRAP. V was clipped by 5 bases and J by 5 bases; unmatched bases: 9. Here the CDR3 DNA reads TGTGCTAGTGGTCCCGACCCGACAGGGCACGAGCAGTACTTC. This codes for CASGPDPTGHEQYF.

This rearrangement joins TRBV24-1 to TRBJ2-3, with D possibly called TRBD1 or TRBD2 (5 bases each). The CDR3 has 17 residues. Between the trimmed V and J ends, which lost 3 bases and 1 base, there was a span of 16 bases. From germline, CDR1 is KGHDR and CDR2 SFDVKD. CDR3 sequence: CATSDPRPGARTDTQYF. The CDR3 bases are TGTGCCACCAGTGATCCGCGGCCCGGGGCTCGCACAGATACGCAGTATTTT.

V usage is TRBV4-1 and J usage is TRBJ1-4; TRBD1 aligns across 9 bases. This CDR3 region has 18 residues. Trimming cost V 3 bases and J 0 bases; bases outside gene matches: 8. Germline V gives CDR1 MGHRA, CDR2 YSYEKL. Here the CDR3 reads CASSQRTGDSATNEKLFF. CDR3 DNA: TGCGCCAGCAGCCAGCGGACAGGGGACAGTGCAACTAATGAAAAACTGTTTTTT.

This clonotype was seen once. This chain connects TRBV5-1 to TRBJ2-7; D uncertain. V lost 4 bases and J 2 bases, leaving 10 bases between the germline ends. CDR3 length: 13 residues. CDR1 SGHRS and CDR2 YFSETQ come from the germline V gene. The CDR3 nucleotides are TGCGCCAGCAGCCCCCCCAATACCTACGAGCAGTACTTC. Encoded protein: CASSPPNTYEQYF.